This paragraph covers one T cell receptor (beta chain) sequence. Generated by immunoSEQ multiplex PCR, the TCRdb table keeps only in-frame clones and is missing some. Of some 2 million clones listed, roughly 96% are singletons. J lost 2 bases, V lost 3 bases, and 12 bases had no gene match. The CDR3 covers 17 residues. Germline-derived CDR1 and CDR2 are GTSNPN and SVGIG (reference sequence). The data are from a study of shared clonotypes between healthy human individuals. Specimen: naive CD4+ T cells sorted from blood. Subset given: CD45RA+ positively selected. The chain recombines TRBV30 with TRBJ1-4; 7 bases map to TRBD1. The receptor comes from a man aged 18 to 30 in good health. The CDR3 sequence: CAWSGFARGQTNEKLFF. The CDR3 DNA follows: TGTGCCTGGAGCGGCTTTGCACGGGGACAGACTAATGAAAAACTGTTTTTT.